This T cell receptor (beta chain) was obtained from a study of blood T cell repertoires in COVID-19. The wider study: Specimens from acute and convalescent COVID-19 originated in the United States, Italy and Spain. PBMCs, B-cell-depleted T cells, or T cells were the source of the cDNA or gDNA that made up the material.

In the original workflow: Amplification of reference gene primers provided the estimated nucleated cell counts. Sequenced by immunoSEQ multiplex PCR; TCRdb stores in-frame clones only, minus some. That table gives V, J and clone size, and the DNA gave D and trimming. This sample has roughly 78,000 clones, with about nine tenths found just once. Per the germline V gene, CDR1 is MNHNS and CDR2 is SASEGT. This CDR3 region has 14 residues. V shed 5 bases, J shed 3 bases, and the junction held 3 bases outside the gene matches. Sequencing input: peripheral blood. The chain links TRBV6-1 to TRBJ2-7, with TRBD2 matching over 11 bases. The source of this sequence is a woman aged 55-70 years with acute or convalescent COVID-19. CDR3 residues: CASSSSGRNYEQYF. CDR3 DNA: TGTGCCAGCAGTTCTAGCGGGAGGAACTACGAGCAGTACTTC.